The sequence of this T cell receptor (beta chain) was determined in a study of blood T cell repertoires in COVID-19. As for the study in general: Acute-phase and convalescent COVID-19 samples originated in the United States, Italy and Spain. In each case, the material was cDNA or gDNA derived from T cells, B-cell-depleted T cells, or PBMCs.

Germline CDR1 MGHRA, CDR2 YSYEKL. The CDR3 runs to 17 residues. With 2 bases clipped from V and 4 bases from J, the junction kept 9 bases outside the gene matches. In the original processing: For nucleated cells, counts were estimated from reference gene primer amplification. Sequencing used immunoSEQ multiplex PCR; TCRdb keeps in-frame clones, though not all of them. V and J calls plus clone size are reproduced from that table; the DNA served to infer D and trimming. The sample lists about 670,000 clones; just under 90% were seen once. The V call is TRBV4-1, the J call TRBJ2-1; TRBD2 matches 9 bases. Material for sequencing was peripheral blood. The sequence was collected from a woman aged 18-35 years with acute or convalescent COVID-19. CDR3 region: CASSQNRLAVDYNEQFF. CDR3 bases: TGCGCCAGCAGCCAAAATAGACTAGCGGTCGATTACAATGAGCAGTTCTTC.